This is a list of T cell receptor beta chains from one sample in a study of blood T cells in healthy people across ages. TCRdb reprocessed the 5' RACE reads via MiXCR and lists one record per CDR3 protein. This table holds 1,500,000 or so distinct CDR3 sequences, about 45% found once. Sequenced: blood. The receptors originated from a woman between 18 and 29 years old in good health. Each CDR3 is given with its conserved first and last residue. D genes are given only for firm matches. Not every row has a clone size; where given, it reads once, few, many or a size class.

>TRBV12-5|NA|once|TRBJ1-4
TGTGCTAGTGGGACCGGGACAACAACTAATGAAAAACTGTTTTTT
CASGTGTTTNEKLFF
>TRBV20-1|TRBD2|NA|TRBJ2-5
TGCAGTGCCGGATCCGGGACTATAAAAGAGACCCAGTACTTC
CSAGSGTIKETQYF
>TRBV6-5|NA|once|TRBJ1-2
TGTGCCAGCAGTGCGGGGCTCAGTGGGGGCTACACCTTC
CASSAGLSGGYTF
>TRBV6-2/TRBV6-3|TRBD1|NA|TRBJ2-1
TGTGCCAGCAATCAGGGACAGGGGGCTGAGCAGTTCTTC
CASNQGQGAEQFF
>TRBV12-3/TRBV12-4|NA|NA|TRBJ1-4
TGTGCCAGCAGTTTAGGAAGAGCAATCGCAACTAATGAAAAACTGTTTTTT
CASSLGRAIATNEKLFF
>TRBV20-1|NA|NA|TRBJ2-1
TGCAGTGCTAGATGGGGGGGCCGGAATGAGCAGTTCTTC
CSARWGGRNEQFF
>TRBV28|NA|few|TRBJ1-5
TGTGCCAGCAGTTTGGGGAAGGGAGATCAGCCCCAGCATTTT
CASSLGKGDQPQHF
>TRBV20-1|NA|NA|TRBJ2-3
TGCAGTGCTACAAGGGGGGGAGGCACAGATACGCAGTATTTT
CSATRGGGTDTQYF
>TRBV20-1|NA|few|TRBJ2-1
TGCAGTGCTGGCGACCAGGGGTATGAGCAGTTCTTC
CSAGDQGYEQFF
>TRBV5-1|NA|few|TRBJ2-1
TGCGCCAGCAGCTCGGGACCCCGAACCAACTACAATGAGCAGTTCTTC
CASSSGPRTNYNEQFF
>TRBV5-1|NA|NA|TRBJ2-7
TGCGCCAGCAGCTTGGCGGGAATGGGTTACAATGAGCAGTACTTC
CASSLAGMGYNEQYF
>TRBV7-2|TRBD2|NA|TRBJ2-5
TGTGCCAGCAGCCAAACTAGCGGGACCCTCAATGAGCAGTACTTC
CASSQTSGTLNEQYF
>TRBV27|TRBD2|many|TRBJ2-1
TGTGCCAGCAGCCCCGGGACTAGCGGGAGAAATGAGCAGTTCTTC
CASSPGTSGRNEQFF
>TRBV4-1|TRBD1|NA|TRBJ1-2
TGCGCCAGCAGCCAGCCAGACAGGGTGGGTCTTTATGGCTACACCTTC
CASSQPDRVGLYGYTF
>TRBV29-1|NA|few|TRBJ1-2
TGCAGCGTTGGTGAGGGGACTGGCTACACCTTC
CSVGEGTGYTF
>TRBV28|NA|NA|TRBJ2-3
TGTGCCAGCAGTATACGGGGAGCTAAAGATACGCAGTATTTT
CASSIRGAKDTQYF
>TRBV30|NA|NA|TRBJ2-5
TGTGCCTGGTGCTCCCCGGGGGTAGAGACCCAGTACTTC
CAWCSPGVETQYF
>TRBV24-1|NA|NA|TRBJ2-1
TGTGCCACCAGTGATAGACGGGAGCTGAGGAATGAGCAGTTCTTC
CATSDRRELRNEQFF
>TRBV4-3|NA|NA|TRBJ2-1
TGCGCCAGCAGCCAGGTTCATACTTTCGGGGGTAGTTTCGACAATGAGCAGTTCTTC
CASSQVHTFGGSFDNEQFF
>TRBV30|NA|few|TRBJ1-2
TGTGCCTGGAGTTCCCAGGGACGCTATGGCTACACCTTC
CAWSSQGRYGYTF
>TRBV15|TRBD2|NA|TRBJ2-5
TGTGCCACCAGCAGAGATCTAGTAGCGGGGGGCTCAGAGACCCAGTACTTC
CATSRDLVAGGSETQYF
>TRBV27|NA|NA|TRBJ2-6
TGTGCCAGCACAGCGGGTGACTCTGGGGCCAACGTCCTGACTTTC
CASTAGDSGANVLTF
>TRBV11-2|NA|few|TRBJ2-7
TGTGCCAGCAGCTTTGGCTATGGGTACGAGCAGTACTTC
CASSFGYGYEQYF
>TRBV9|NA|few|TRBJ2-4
TGTGCCAGCAGCGTAGCGAACATTGACGGAGAGCAGTACTTC
CASSVANIDGEQYF
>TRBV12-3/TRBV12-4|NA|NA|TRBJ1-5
TGTGCCAGCAGTGTTAGGGGTTATCAGCCCCAGCATTTT
CASSVRGYQPQHF